This TCR beta chain was obtained from a study of cytomegalovirus exposure and HLA in healthy donors. PCR primers comprised 60 Vbeta and 13 Jbeta primers. Data came from immunoSEQ multiplex PCR; TCRdb stores just in-frame clones and leaves some out. The table includes roughly 120,000 clones, 80% detected once. Trimming stripped 5 bases from V and 3 bases from J, with 17 bases between. Germline assignment: CDR1 SGHNT and CDR2 YYREEE (reference sequence). The CDR3 totals 15 residues. The chain carries TRBV5-4 and TRBJ2-5; tentative D call: TRBD2 (5 bases). The sequence came from a male donor in good health and CMV-seronegative. The specimen sequenced was PBMCs. CDR3 residues: CASRGPGYSEETQYF. CDR3 sequence (DNA): TGTGCCAGCAGAGGCCCGGGATACTCTGAAGAGACCCAGTACTTC.